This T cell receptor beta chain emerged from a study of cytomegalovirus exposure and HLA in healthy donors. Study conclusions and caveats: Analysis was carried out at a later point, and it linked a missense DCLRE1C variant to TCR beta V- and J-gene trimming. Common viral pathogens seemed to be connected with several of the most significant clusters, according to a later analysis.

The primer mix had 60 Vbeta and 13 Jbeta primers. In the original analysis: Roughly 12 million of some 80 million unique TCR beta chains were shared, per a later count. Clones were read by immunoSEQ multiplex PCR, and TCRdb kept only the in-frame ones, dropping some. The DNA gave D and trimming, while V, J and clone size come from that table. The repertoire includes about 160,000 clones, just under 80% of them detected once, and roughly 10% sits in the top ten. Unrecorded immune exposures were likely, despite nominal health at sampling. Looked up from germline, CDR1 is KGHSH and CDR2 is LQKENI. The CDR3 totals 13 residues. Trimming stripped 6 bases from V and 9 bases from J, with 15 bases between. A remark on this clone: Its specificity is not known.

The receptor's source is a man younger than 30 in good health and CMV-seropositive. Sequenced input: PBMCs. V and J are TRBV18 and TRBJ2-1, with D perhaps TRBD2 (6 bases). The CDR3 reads CASSRDQSIEQFF. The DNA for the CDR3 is TGTGCCAGCTCGCGGGACCAGTCTATTGAGCAGTTCTTC.